This T cell receptor beta chain was documented in a study of blood T cell repertoires in COVID-19. Study details: PBMCs, B-cell-depleted T cells, or T cells provided the cDNA or gDNA that made up the material.

Participant-given clinical history determined each cohort assignment. This clone showed up just a few times. Clones were read by immunoSEQ multiplex PCR, and TCRdb kept only the in-frame ones, dropping some. The sample has roughly 250,000 clones; about nine tenths are singletons. Trimming left V 2 bases short and J 5 bases short, with 13 bases between. The germline V gene has CDR1 SGHRS and CDR2 YFSETQ. The CDR3 is 14 amino acids. The source is a young woman with acute COVID-19. Specimen: PBMCs or T cells enriched from blood (not recorded which). V gene TRBV5-1 combines with J gene TRBJ1-1; D is undetermined. The DNA for the CDR3 is TGCGCCAGCAGCTTTGGCGGGGATTTGACTGAAGCTTTCTTT. Amino acids: CASSFGGDLTEAFF.